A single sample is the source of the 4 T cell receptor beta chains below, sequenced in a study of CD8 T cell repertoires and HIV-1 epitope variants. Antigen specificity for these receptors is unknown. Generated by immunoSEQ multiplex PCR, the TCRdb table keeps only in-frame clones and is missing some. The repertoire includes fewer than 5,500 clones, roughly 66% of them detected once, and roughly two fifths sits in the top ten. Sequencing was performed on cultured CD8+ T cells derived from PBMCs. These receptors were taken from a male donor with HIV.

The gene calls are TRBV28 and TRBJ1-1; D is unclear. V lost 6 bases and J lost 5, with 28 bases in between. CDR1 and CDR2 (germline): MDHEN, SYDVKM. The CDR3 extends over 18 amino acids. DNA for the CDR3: TGTGCCAGCAGCTCCAGACTAGGGCTAGGCGGTATGAGAACTGAAGCTTTCTTT. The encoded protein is CASSSRLGLGGMRTEAFF.

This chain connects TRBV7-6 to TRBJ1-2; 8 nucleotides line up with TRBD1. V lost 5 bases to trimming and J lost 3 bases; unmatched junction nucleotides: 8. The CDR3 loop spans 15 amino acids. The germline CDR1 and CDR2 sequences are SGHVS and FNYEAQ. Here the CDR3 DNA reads TGTGCCAGCAGCGTAGGGACAGGTGCTGACTATGGCTACACCTTC. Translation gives CASSVGTGADYGYTF.

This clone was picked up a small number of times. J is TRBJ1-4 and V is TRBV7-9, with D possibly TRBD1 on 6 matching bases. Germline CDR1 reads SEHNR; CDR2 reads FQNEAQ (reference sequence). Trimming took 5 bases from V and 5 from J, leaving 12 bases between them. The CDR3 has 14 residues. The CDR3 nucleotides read TGTGCCAGCAGCCAAGGGGGAACGAATGAAAAACTGTTTTTT. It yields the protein CASSQGGTNEKLFF.

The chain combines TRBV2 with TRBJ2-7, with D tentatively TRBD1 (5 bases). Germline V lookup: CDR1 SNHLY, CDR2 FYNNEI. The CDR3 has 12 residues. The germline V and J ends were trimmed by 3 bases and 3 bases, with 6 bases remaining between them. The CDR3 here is CASSEDNYEQYF. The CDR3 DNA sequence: TGTGCCAGCAGTGAGGACAACTACGAGCAGTACTTC. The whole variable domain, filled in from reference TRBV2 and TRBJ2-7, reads EPEVTQTPSHQVTQMGQEVILRCVPISNHLYFYWYRQILGQKVEFLVSFYNNEISEKSEIFDDQFSVERPDGSNFTLKIRSTKLEDSAMYFCASSEDNYEQYFGPGTRLTVT.